The 22 T cell receptor beta chains below were found in one sample sequenced in a study of vaccination and CD4 T cells after COVID-19. CD4+ T cells that had been cultured provided DNA sequenced with the Oncomine TCR Beta short-read assay. TCRdb ran MiXCR on the PCR reads and lists one entry per CDR3 protein. This sample yields under 9,500 distinct CDR3 sequences, of which around 70% are seen a single time; 25% to 40% belongs to the top ten. The treatment here: approximately 9-day PBMC culture with coronavirus spike peptide pools or control peptides (ViraFEST assay). No antigens are known for them. Sequences were obtained from CD4+ T cells from blood, cultured in vitro. All receptors come from a human donor who had recovered from COVID-19.

V gene TRBV20-1 combines with J gene TRBJ2-7; D is possibly TRBD1 (5 bases). V was trimmed by 5 bases and J by 2 bases, leaving 16 bases between them. CDR1 and CDR2 (germline): DFQATT, SNEGSKA (reference sequence). This CDR3 has 14 amino acids. The CDR3 nucleotides are TGCAGTGCTCTGTCGCCGACAGATACCTACGAGCAGTACTTC. It encodes CSALSPTDTYEQYF.

The chain recombines TRBV20-1 with TRBJ2-4, with 9 bases that match TRBD2. J was trimmed by 0 bases and V by 6 bases; bases with no gene match: 15. Per germline, CDR1 DFQATT and CDR2 SNEGSKA (reference sequence). CDR3 length equals 18 residues. CDR3 nucleotides: TGCAGTGCACCCCCGGATAGCGGGAGCTTTCGAGCCAAAAACATTCAGTACTTC. Translating it yields CSAPPDSGSFRAKNIQYF.

The table lists this clonotype with a count of one. The J gene is TRBJ2-3, the V gene TRBV6-2 or TRBV6-3; TRBD2 matches at 11 bases. The CDR3 has 20 amino acids. Germline CDR1 MNHEY, CDR2 SVGEGT. The J segment lost 0 bases and the V segment lost 5 bases, leaving 16 bases of the junction unmatched. CDR3 bases: TGTGCCAGCAGTCCCACTCTCTTCACCCGACTAGCGGGAAGCACAGATACGCAGTATTTT. This translates into CASSPTLFTRLAGSTDTQYF.

On this clonotype: At one end the junction does not follow the germline gene, possibly because of a read error. The gene calls are TRBV19 and TRBJ1-4, with D tentatively TRBD1 (6 bases). Germline V gene lookup returns CDR1 LNHDA and CDR2 SQIVND (reference sequence). The CDR3 sequence is 16 residues long. Here the CDR3 DNA reads TGTGCCAGTAGCGCTGGAATCACTACCGGGACACCAAAAAGGGTTTTT. Residues: CASSAGITTGTPKRVF.

The gene calls are TRBV20-1 and TRBJ2-5, with no clear D. Germline V gene data show CDR1 as DFQATT and CDR2 as SNEGSKA (reference sequence). The CDR3 has 12 residues. Trimming stripped 2 bases from V and 2 bases from J, with 6 bases between. The CDR3 loop is CSARQVQETQYF. The CDR3, as DNA: TGCAGTGCTAGACAGGTTCAAGAGACCCAGTACTTC.

The J gene is TRBJ2-3, the V gene TRBV4-1; no reliable D call. V was trimmed by 4 bases and J by 0 bases, leaving 8 bases between them. Germline CDR1 MGHRA, CDR2 YSYEKL. This CDR3 is 14 amino acids long. CDR3 sequence (DNA): TGCGCCAGCAGCCCGACCGCTAGCACAGATACGCAGTATTTT. Amino acids: CASSPTASTDTQYF.

Only a few counts were recorded for this clonotype. V usage is TRBV7-8 and J usage is TRBJ2-5; 11 nucleotides line up with TRBD1. In germline, CDR1 is SGHVS, CDR2 FQNEAQ. The CDR3 runs 16 residues. With 5 bases clipped from V and 5 bases from J, the junction kept 10 bases outside the gene matches. The DNA for the CDR3 is TGTGCCAGCAGCCCCTTGCCGGGACAGGGGGTTGAGACCCAGTACTTC. It is translated as CASSPLPGQGVETQYF.

This clonotype was recorded once. J is TRBJ1-1 and V is TRBV7-2, with D perhaps matching TRBD1 (6 bases). The CDR3 totals 13 residues. The ends were cut back, 5 bases at V and 7 bases at J, with 14 bases in the middle. Germline V CDR1 and CDR2: SGHTA, FQGNSA. CDR3 nucleotide sequence: TGTGCCAGCAGCCCGGGAGGCAGGGGTGAAGCTTTCTTT. This translates into CASSPGGRGEAFF.

The rearrangement links TRBV11-2 to TRBJ2-7; D is ambiguous. V was shortened by 5 bases and J by 5 bases, with 10 bases between the two germline ends. Germline V gene sequence: CDR1 SGHAT, CDR2 FQNNGV. The CDR3 consists of 12 residues. Here the CDR3 reads CASSPLRDEQYF. CDR3 nucleotide sequence: TGTGCCAGCAGCCCGTTACGGGACGAGCAGTACTTC.

This chain uses TRBV6-1 with TRBJ1-2; no reliable D call. The CDR3 loop spans 14 amino acids. V shed 2 bases and J shed 3 bases, with 10 bases lying between them. Germline V gene lookup returns CDR1 MNHNS and CDR2 SASEGT. The chain's CDR3 is CASSEQPVDYGYTF. The CDR3 region has the DNA TGTGCCAGCAGTGAACAGCCCGTTGACTATGGCTACACCTTC.

The chain employs TRBV6-2 or TRBV6-3 and TRBJ2-5, with D maybe TRBD1 (6 bases). Germline CDR1 and CDR2: MNHEY and SVGEGT. V gave up 0 bases and J gave up 5 bases, with 13 bases separating them. The CDR3 consists of 15 residues. The CDR3 is CASSYSTGGAETQYF. The CDR3 DNA is TGTGCCAGCAGTTACTCGACTGGGGGCGCGGAGACCCAGTACTTC.

The J gene is TRBJ2-7, the V gene TRBV27; D might be TRBD1 (6 bases). CDR3 length: 13 residues. The germline CDR1 and CDR2 sequences are MNHEY and SMNVEV (reference sequence). Trimming shortened V by 7 bases and J by 6 bases, and 16 bases separated the two germline ends. The DNA of the CDR3 is TGTGCCAGCACCCCGGGCAGGGGTGTCGAGCAGTACTTC. Its protein product is CASTPGRGVEQYF.

This sequence joins TRBV7-2 and TRBJ1-2; 7 bases are shared with TRBD1. Per germline, CDR1 SGHTA and CDR2 FQGNSA. CDR3 length: 14 residues. J lost 3 bases, V lost 5 bases, and 6 bases had no gene match. The CDR3 loop is CASSPGQAYYGYTF. CDR3 nucleotides: TGTGCCAGCAGCCCCGGACAGGCCTACTATGGCTACACCTTC.

V is TRBV28 and J is TRBJ1-2; no clear D gene. The V and J ends lost 9 bases and 7 bases respectively, with 15 bases between them. The CDR3 consists of 12 residues. CDR1 and CDR2 (germline): MDHEN, SYDVKM. The CDR3 region has the DNA TGTGCCAGTACAATCCCCGATGCTGGCTACACCTTC. Protein product: CASTIPDAGYTF.

This clonotype was counted a few times. The CDR3 protein is CATSDRGSSGYTF. The CDR3 bases are TGTGCCACCAGTGACCGAGGGTCCTCTGGCTACACCTTC. This sequence joins TRBV24-1 and TRBJ1-2; D gene unclear. V lost 4 bases and J lost 7, with 12 bases in between. The CDR3 length is 13 residues. From germline, CDR1 is KGHDR and CDR2 SFDVKD.

As for this clonotype: Mismatch with germline at one junction end may stem from a read error. J is TRBJ2-1 and V is TRBV24-1, with D perhaps matching TRBD1 or TRBD2 (5 bases each). CDR1 is KGHDR and CDR2 is SFDVKD in the germline V gene. This CDR3 region has 18 residues. CDR3 nucleotides: TGTACCACCAGTGACTCCCGCACCGGGGCCCTAGGATACAATGAGCAGTTCTTC. It translates to CTTSDSRTGALGYNEQFF.

The rearrangement uses TRBV7-9 and TRBJ1-2; the D is unclear. Germline V gene lookup returns CDR1 SEHNR and CDR2 FQNEAQ (reference sequence). The CDR3 totals 13 residues. The V gene lost 2 bases and the J gene lost 0 bases, with 4 bases spanning the gap. This chain's CDR3 is CASSLQPNYGYTF. CDR3 coding DNA: TGTGCCAGCAGCTTACAACCTAACTATGGCTACACCTTC.

J is TRBJ1-1 and V is TRBV11-3; tentative D call: TRBD1 (5 bases). The CDR3 spans 13 residues. Germline CDR1 reads SGHNT; CDR2 reads YENEEA. V was clipped by 4 bases and J by 3 bases, with 9 bases between them. The CDR3 is CASSSQGDTEAFF. Written as DNA, the CDR3 is TGTGCCAGCAGCTCGCAGGGTGACACTGAAGCTTTCTTT.

The chain has TRBV20-1 and TRBJ1-2, with D tentatively TRBD1 (5 bases). There are 12 residues in the CDR3. Germline loops: CDR1 DFQATT, CDR2 SNEGSKA (reference sequence). V was trimmed by 0 bases and J by 4 bases, leaving 6 bases between them. The CDR3 spells CSARDRVYGYTF. CDR3 in DNA: TGCAGTGCTAGAGACAGGGTCTATGGCTACACCTTC.

The rearrangement joins TRBV28 to TRBJ1-5; no definite D call. This CDR3 is 17 amino acids long. V was cut by 7 bases and J by 0 bases, with 19 bases left in between. The germline CDR1 and CDR2 sequences are MDHEN and SYDVKM. CDR3 protein: CASNLPSDRNSNQPQHF. CDR3 coding DNA: TGTGCCAGCAACCTTCCTTCTGACCGGAATAGCAATCAGCCCCAGCATTTT.

V is TRBV6-2 or TRBV6-3 and J is TRBJ1-2; 9 bases align to TRBD1. From germline, CDR1 is MNHEY and CDR2 SVGEGT. This CDR3 spans 14 amino acids. V trimming: 5 bases; J trimming: 7 bases; junction bases outside the gene matches: 8. DNA for the CDR3: TGTGCCAGCAGTCCATTGGACAGGGGTGGTGGCTACACCTTC. Translating gives CASSPLDRGGGYTF.

The chain combines TRBV11-2 with TRBJ2-7; D unresolved. Trimming cost V 1 base and J 6 bases, with 7 bases left between them. CDR3 size: 12 residues. Germline CDR1 reads SGHAT; CDR2 reads FQNNGV. Written as DNA, the CDR3 is TGTGCCAGCAGCTTAGGGACGGCCGAGCAGTACTTC. Translation gives CASSLGTAEQYF.